Following are 16 T cell receptor beta chains from one sample sequenced in a study of Graves' ophthalmopathy and Graves' hyperthyroidism. The study amplified TCR beta CDR3 regions using RNA transcripts. In the first round, RT-PCR was carried out with HTBI primers, and a multiplex PCR formed the second round. MiXCR was run by TCRdb on the multiplex PCR reads, yielding one entry per CDR3 protein. This table has hundreds of thousands of distinct CDR3 sequences, approximately 39% appearing once. The sample consisted of peripheral blood. These receptor sequences come from an adult man with Graves' ophthalmopathy.

The chain carries TRBV2 and TRBJ1-2, with 9 bases that match TRBD1. V trimming: 6 bases; J trimming: 4 bases; junction bases outside the gene matches: 12. Per the germline V gene, CDR1 is SNHLY and CDR2 is FYNNEI. The CDR3 sequence is 16 residues long. The CDR3 nucleotides read TGTGCCAGCAGCGTTGATGGGACAGGGCAATTCTATGGCTACACCTTC. This encodes CASSVDGTGQFYGYTF.

This clonotype was observed at least ten times. J is TRBJ2-2 and V is TRBV19, with D unresolved. The CDR3 has 13 amino acids. Germline CDR1 and CDR2: LNHDA and SQIVND (reference sequence). Trimming shortened V by 5 bases and J by 2 bases, and 6 bases separated the two germline ends. The CDR3 bases are TGTGCCAGTAGTTTCGGTAACACCGGGGAGCTGTTTTTT. Its protein product is CASSFGNTGELFF.

This clonotype was counted many times. The chain is built from TRBV6-6 and TRBJ1-2; TRBD1 is a possible D gene (6 bases). V lost 6 bases, J lost 4 bases, and 12 bases lay in between. The germline gives CDR1 MNHNY, CDR2 SVGAGI (reference sequence). There are 13 residues in the CDR3. CDR3 nucleotides: TGTGCCAGCAGCCCCCCAGGGGCCTATGGCTACACCTTC. Its translation is CASSPPGAYGYTF.

The count of this clonotype is one. The chain has TRBV20-1 and TRBJ2-7, with D perhaps matching TRBD2 (5 bases). Germline V gene sequence: CDR1 DFQATT, CDR2 SNEGSKA (reference sequence). This CDR3 is 11 amino acids long. The V and J ends lost 3 bases and 2 bases respectively, with 5 bases between them. The CDR3 coding sequence is TGCAGTGCTAGCGGGGCCTACGAGCAGTACTTC. Protein product: CSASGAYEQYF.

This chain connects TRBV5-1 to TRBJ2-5; no reliable D call. V lost 6 bases, J lost 0 bases, and 18 bases lay in between. The germline V gene encodes CDR1 SGHRS and CDR2 YFSETQ. The CDR3 extends over 16 amino acids. The CDR3 loop reads CASILGRSPYQETQYF. The CDR3 region has the DNA TGCGCCAGCATCCTTGGTAGGAGCCCGTACCAAGAGACCCAGTACTTC.

This clonotype was seen at least ten times. This chain links TRBV11-2 with TRBJ1-1; TRBD1 might be the D (5 bases). The length of the CDR3 is 17 residues. The V end lost 4 bases, the J end lost 1 base, and 19 bases lay between the germline ends. Germline-derived CDR1 and CDR2 are SGHAT and FQNNGV. The CDR3 region is CASSSSYSGTENTEAFF. The DNA of the CDR3 is TGTGCCAGCAGCTCCTCATACTCCGGGACGGAGAACACTGAAGCTTTCTTT.

Remarks on this clonotype: A junction end diverges from the germline sequence, so it may reflect a read error. V gene TRBV6-5 combines with J gene TRBJ1-1; 8 nucleotides line up with TRBD1. This CDR3 is 17 amino acids long. Germline values: CDR1 MNHEY, CDR2 SVGAGI. The CDR3 loop is CVSSYRIGGQGNTEAFF. The CDR3 DNA follows: TGTGTCAGCAGTTACAGGATAGGCGGACAGGGGAACACTGAAGCTTTCTTT.

CDR3 nucleotide sequence: TGTGCCAGCAGCCAAGATCTAGCGGAGAGAAAGGAGACCCAGTACTTC. This sequence encodes CASSQDLAERKETQYF. This sequence joins TRBV3-1 and TRBJ2-5; TRBD2 matches at 7 bases. The V gene end was trimmed by 0 bases and the J gene end by 5 bases; junction bases not matched to a gene: 9. Germline V gene lookup returns CDR1 LGHDT and CDR2 YNNKEL (reference sequence). CDR3 length: 16 residues.

The genes are TRBV4-2 and TRBJ2-2, with D unclear. The germline V and J ends were trimmed by 1 base and 4 bases, with 10 bases remaining between them. Germline V gene lookup returns CDR1 LGHNA and CDR2 YNFKEQ. The CDR3 totals 15 residues. This CDR3 reads CASSQVGRGTGELFF. The CDR3 nucleotides are TGTGCCAGCAGCCAAGTTGGTAGAGGCACCGGGGAGCTGTTTTTT.

This clonotype was seen repeatedly, ten times or more. The chain combines TRBV29-1 with TRBJ1-1; D possibly corresponds to TRBD1 (5 bases). V was pared by 7 bases and J by 1 base, with 10 bases between. This CDR3 spans 12 amino acids. CDR1 and CDR2 from the germline V gene are SQVTM and ANQGSEA. The CDR3: CSASGRNTEAFF. The CDR3 bases are TGCAGCGCTTCGGGACGGAACACTGAAGCTTTCTTT.

The chain has TRBV19 and TRBJ2-3; D is ambiguous. V was shortened by 6 bases and J by 5 bases, with 12 bases between the two germline ends. This CDR3 region has 13 residues. Per germline, CDR1 LNHDA and CDR2 SQIVND (reference sequence). CDR3 amino acids: CASRSVWVDTQYF. For the CDR3, the DNA is TGTGCCAGTAGAAGCGTCTGGGTAGATACGCAGTATTTT.

The V call is TRBV15, the J call TRBJ1-4, with D perhaps TRBD1 (6 bases). This CDR3 is built from 17 residues. Trimming shortened V by 3 bases and J by 6 bases, and 20 bases separated the two germline ends. Germline CDR1 reads LNHNV; CDR2 reads YYDKDF (reference sequence). This CDR3 is CATSSQDGGRGYEKLFF. In DNA form, the CDR3 reads TGTGCCACCAGCAGCCAAGATGGCGGCAGGGGTTATGAAAAACTGTTTTTT.

A few counts support this clonotype. The rearrangement uses TRBV7-3 and TRBJ1-1, with D tentatively TRBD1 (6 bases). The CDR3 length is 18 residues. V dropped 6 bases and J dropped 3 bases, with 26 bases sitting between them. Germline values: CDR1 SGHTA, CDR2 FQGTGA. Here the CDR3 DNA reads TGTGCCAGCAGTTACTCTACGCCACAGGGCCTCTTGGACACTGAAGCTTTCTTT. It yields the protein CASSYSTPQGLLDTEAFF.

This clonotype has a handful of counts. This sequence joins TRBV19 and TRBJ2-2; TRBD2 agrees at 10 bases. The CDR3 runs to 17 residues. V lost 5 bases and J lost 5; bases outside the gene matches: 11. Germline V gene sequence: CDR1 LNHDA, CDR2 SQIVND (reference sequence). CDR3 residues: CASSQLGTSVSTGELFF. The CDR3 bases are TGTGCCAGTAGTCAACTAGGGACTAGCGTTTCAACCGGGGAGCTGTTTTTT.

With respect to this clonotype: The junction does not match germline at one end; this may be a read error. The V call is TRBV7-8, the J call TRBJ2-7, with D perhaps TRBD1 (5 bases). Germline V gives CDR1 SGHVS, CDR2 FQNEAQ. The CDR3 is 15 residues long. CDR3 in DNA: TGCGCCAGCAGCCAAGACGTGGCAGGGTCCTACGAGCAGTACTTC. Translation gives CASSQDVAGSYEQYF.

The rearrangement joins TRBV7-9 to TRBJ2-3; D is possibly TRBD1 (6 bases). CDR3 length: 15 amino acids. V was trimmed by 5 bases and J by 0 bases, leaving 12 bases between them. Looked up from germline, CDR1 is SEHNR and CDR2 is FQNEAQ (reference sequence). CDR3 sequence (DNA): TGTGCCAGCAGCATCAGACAGGCTAGCACAGATACGCAGTATTTT. It encodes CASSIRQASTDTQYF.